This TCR beta chain was sequenced during a study of T-cell reconstitution after alpha-beta-depleted transplantation in children. This sample's TCRbeta library carried unique molecular identifier barcodes. TCRdb called the PCR reads again in MiXCR, with one record for every CDR3 protein. The data contain hundreds of thousands of distinct CDR3 sequences, 10% to 15% of them seen just once; the ten biggest clones take up 2.2%. General observations from the study: Expanded graft clones, several hundred of them, were reportedly the source of alpha-beta T cells about two months after transplant.

This clonotype appeared a few times. Its antigen is as yet unknown. V lost 3 bases, J lost 4 bases, and 9 bases stayed unmatched. CDR3 size: 17 residues. CDR1 and CDR2 (germline): LGHNA, YSLEER. The chain employs TRBV4-3 and TRBJ2-2; 9 bases map to TRBD2. The receptor was isolated from a male patient between 10 and 17 years old who had a stem cell transplant for acute myeloid leukemia, so the T cells may come from the graft donor. Specimen: PBMCs, mostly from graft donor cells, collected 360 days after TCRalphabeta/CD19-depleted stem cell transplant. The CDR3 nucleotides are TGCGCCAGCAGCCACCCTCGGGGGACTAGCCTCACCGGGGAGCTGTTTTTT. Translation gives CASSHPRGTSLTGELFF.